This record concerns one T cell receptor (beta chain) sequence. Its recognized antigen is unknown. The sample holds no much larger clone one base away, and base qualities are not on file. TCRbeta CDR3 regions were amplified from genomic DNA using the immunoSEQ Assay, a bias-controlled multiplex PCR. Concerning the study's data processing: The number of nucleated cells in each sample was estimated from the amplification of reference gene primers within the assay. Sequence reads were collapsed and filtered to measure the absolute abundance of every unique TCRbeta CDR3 rearrangement. For each sample, productive Simpson clonality was calculated as the square root of Simpson's diversity index across productive rearrangements. Here the immuneACCESS table is served through TCRdb, limited to in-frame sequences with V and J called. Missing clones are a known gap in these copies; in checked studies unresolved V genes cover under half, and the rest lacks a known reason. The DNA gave D and trimming, while V, J and clone size come from that table. The sample includes approximately 350,000 clones, with roughly nine tenths observed a single time. Around 1% of the sample belongs to the ten largest clones.

For CDR1 and CDR2, the germline V gene (reference sequence) lists SGHAT and FQDESV. There are 16 amino acids in the CDR3, from cysteine to phenylalanine inclusive. Only the CDR3 DNA stays, 48 bases, in frame from base 1. V loses 6 bases of germline sequence and J loses 2 bases, and the interval between the two ends is 19 bases. The data were obtained in a study of blood T cell repertoires in COVID-19 (dated by TCRdb to the early 2020s). General notes on the study: Samples from collaborators originated in the United States, Italy and Spain and spanned both the acute and convalescent phases of COVID-19. The samples were drawn from the first 160 participants of the ongoing ImmuneRACE study and from about 1,200 subjects provided by 6 global collaborators. A freely available public database, intended as a resource for researchers studying the immune response to SARS-CoV-2, is where the repertoires were released. HLA class I and class II types, where available, came from metadata supplied by the sample provider rather than from assay-based typing. The material from the prospective study consisted of cDNA or gDNA derived from T cells, B-cell-depleted T cells, or PBMCs. Deeply sampled blood TCRbeta repertoires from subjects exposed to, actively infected with, or recovered from COVID-19 were included in the dataset. The sample metadata nearly always contained a de-identified subject ID, COVID-19 status, age in years and sex. General findings and caveats noted by the study authors: Clinical and demographic metadata were provided uncurated, with the amount varying by source and participant.

Participants in the prospective study were aged roughly 18 to 89 years, lived in about two dozen United States geographic areas, and enrolled through a virtual design. In the prospective study, participants were assigned to cohorts based on the clinical history participants reported in a screening survey and a study questionnaire. ImmuneRACE Cohort 3 recovered participants were defined by two consecutive negative NP/OP PCR tests, healthcare professional clearance, or symptom resolution. Mobile phlebotomists in the prospective study collected whole blood, serum and a nasopharyngeal or oropharyngeal swab from every participant. Prospective study participants could optionally give additional blood draws and questionnaires over an approximately 2-month period. Before DNA extraction, prospective study blood samples were shipped either frozen or at room temperature.

The chain was built from TRBV11-1 and TRBJ2-5; the D gene is possibly TRBD1, with 5 bases matching. The TCR sequence derives from a man between 18 and 35 years old who had recovered from COVID-19. The material sequenced was PBMCs or T cells enriched from blood (not recorded which). For the CDR3, the sequence is CASSRSRAGPQETQYF. The DNA sequence reads TGTGCCAGCAGTCGTTCCAGGGCTGGGCCACAAGAGACCCAGTACTTC.